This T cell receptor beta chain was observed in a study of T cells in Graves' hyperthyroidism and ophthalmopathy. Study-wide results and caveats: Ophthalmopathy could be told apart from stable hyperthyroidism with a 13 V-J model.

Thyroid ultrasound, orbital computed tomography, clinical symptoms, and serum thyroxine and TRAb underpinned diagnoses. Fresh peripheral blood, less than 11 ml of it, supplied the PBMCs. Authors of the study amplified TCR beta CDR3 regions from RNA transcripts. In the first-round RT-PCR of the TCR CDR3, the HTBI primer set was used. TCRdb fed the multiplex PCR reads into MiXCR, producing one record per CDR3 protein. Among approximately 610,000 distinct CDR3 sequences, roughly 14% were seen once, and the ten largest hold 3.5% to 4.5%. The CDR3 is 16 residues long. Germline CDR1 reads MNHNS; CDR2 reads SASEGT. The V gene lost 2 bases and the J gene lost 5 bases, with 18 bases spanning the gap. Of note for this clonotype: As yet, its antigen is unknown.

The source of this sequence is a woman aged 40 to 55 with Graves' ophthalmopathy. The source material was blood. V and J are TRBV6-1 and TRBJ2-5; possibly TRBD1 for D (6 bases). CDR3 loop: CASSEMGLTGRETQYF. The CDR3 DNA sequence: TGTGCCAGCAGTGAAATGGGCCTGACAGGCAGGGAGACCCAGTACTTC.